This T cell receptor (beta chain) is drawn from a study of shared clonotypes between healthy human individuals. Across the whole study: Donors, aged 18 to 49, were a couple of women and three men.

Every contributor of samples was a Caucasian grown-up residing in Nashville, Tennessee. The CDR3 runs 15 residues. Germline V CDR1 and CDR2: SGHDN, FVKESK. The quantity of DNA used in unsorted PBMC replicate PCRs was approximately 300 ng, corresponding to tens of thousands of T cell genomes. Using immunoSEQ multiplex PCR, the repertoire was profiled, and TCRdb retains in-frame clones only, with some absent. The sample yields about 470,000 clones, about 76% seen once. As to this clone: A read error may produce the germline difference seen at one junction end.

The J gene is TRBJ2-7, the V gene TRBV14, with D possibly being TRBD2 (6 bases). This sequence originates from a woman aged 35 to 49 in good health. Some clones in this sample may be carry-over from other donors' samples. The sample taken for sequencing was PBMCs. The CDR3 DNA follows: TGTGCCAGCAGCCAAGTGGCCGGGAGTCCCGGCGAGCTGTACTTC. This gives the protein CASSQVAGSPGELYF.